This T cell receptor (beta chain) stems from a study of T cell responses to AZD1222 COVID-19 vaccine. The CDR3 runs 17 residues. Per germline, CDR1 SGHDT and CDR2 YYEEEE. Trimming removed 2 bases from V and 3 bases from J, with 21 bases in between. Sequenced by immunoSEQ multiplex PCR; TCRdb stores in-frame clones only, minus some. In the table there are 150,000 or so clones, just over 90% of which are singletons. Specimen: peripheral blood, collected on day 0 of AZD1222 vaccination. The rearrangement links TRBV5-6 to TRBJ2-7; D gene uncertain. The source of this sequence is an adult in good health. CDR3 coding DNA: TGTGCCAGCAGCTTAGTTATGGTTACCCAGAGGAACTACGAGCAGTACTTC. Translated, it gives CASSLVMVTQRNYEQYF.